Given below is one TCR beta chain in context. This entry belongs to a study of cytomegalovirus exposure and HLA in healthy donors. Researchers ran the PCR with 60 Vbeta and 13 Jbeta primers. The protocol was immunoSEQ multiplex PCR, while the TCRdb copy is restricted to in-frame clones and leaves out a portion. Of more than 150,000 clones listed, more than 75% were seen once; the top ten hold about 2.5%. Germline-derived CDR1 and CDR2 are MDHEN and SYDVKM. V was shortened by 1 base and J by 2 bases, with 11 bases between the two germline ends. This CDR3 comprises 15 residues. Sequenced material: PBMCs. The rearrangement uses TRBV28 and TRBJ2-5; D possibly corresponds to TRBD1 (5 bases). This sequence was found in a woman between 25 and 40 years old in good health and CMV-seropositive. CDR3 amino acids: CASSLSGAGQETQYF. The CDR3 coding sequence is TGTGCCAGCAGTTTATCTGGGGCCGGGCAAGAGACCCAGTACTTC.